The rows below give T cell receptor beta chains drawn from one sample of a study of patients and donors after allogeneic stem cell transplantation. TCRdb redid the calling of the RT-PCR reads with MiXCR, one entry per CDR3 protein. The sample consists of 98,000 or so distinct CDR3 sequences, 35% to 45% of them appearing once. Sequenced: blood, either unsorted or a sorted T cell fraction (not recorded which). These receptors were collected from a human donor who was either an allogeneic HSCT recipient or a stem cell or donor lymphocyte infusion donor (not recorded which). It is not recorded whose cells these are; they may come from a transplant donor. The CDR3 runs from the conserved cysteine through the conserved F or W. D genes are given only for firm matches. The size entry is marked missing in some rows and otherwise reads once, few, many or a size class.

d_call	clone_size	v_call	j_call	cdr3_aa	cdr3_nt
TRBD1	-	TRBV27	TRBJ2-1	CASSLVGTGGPNEQFF	TGTGCCAGCAGTTTAGTTGGGACAGGTGGGCCCAATGAGCAGTTCTTC
TRBD2	-	TRBV29-1	TRBJ2-3	CSVEWASGSTDTQYF	TGCAGCGTTGAATGGGCTAGCGGGAGCACAGATACGCAGTATTTT
TRBD1	-	TRBV28	TRBJ2-5	CASSFVRGRETQYF	TGTGCCAGCAGTTTTGTCAGGGGGCGAGAGACCCAGTACTTC
TRBD1	few	TRBV7-9	TRBJ2-7	CASSLMGQGSEQYF	TGTGCCAGCAGCTTAATGGGACAGGGAAGCGAGCAGTACTTC
-	-	TRBV7-9	TRBJ1-2	CASGSLSNYGYTF	TGTGCCAGCGGGAGCTTATCTAACTATGGCTACACCTTC
TRBD1	-	TRBV6-6	TRBJ1-1	CASSYPGQGFSEAFF	TGTGCCAGCAGTTACCCGGGACAGGGTTTCTCCGAAGCTTTCTTT
-	-	TRBV6-5	TRBJ2-1	CASSYGTAWGDNEQFF	TGTGCCAGCAGTTATGGCACAGCCTGGGGGGACAATGAGCAGTTCTTC
-	few	TRBV20-1	TRBJ2-1	CSARVKRTNEQFF	TGCAGTGCTAGAGTAAAGCGAACCAATGAGCAGTTCTTC
-	-	TRBV4-3	TRBJ2-3	CASSPFLSPPTTDTQYF	TGCGCCAGCAGCCCCTTCCTTAGCCCTCCTACCACAGATACGCAGTATTTT
TRBD2	-	TRBV12-3/TRBV12-4	TRBJ2-7	CASGRLAGDLNF	TGTGCCAGCGGTAGACTAGCGGGAGATCTGAACTTC
TRBD1	many	TRBV10-3	TRBJ1-5	CAISFEGANQPQHF	TGTGCCATCAGCTTCGAGGGGGCTAATCAGCCCCAGCATTTT
-	-	TRBV7-9	TRBJ1-3	CASSLSGIGNTIYF	TGTGCCAGCAGCTTGTCAGGGATTGGAAACACCATATATTTT
TRBD1	few	TRBV12-3/TRBV12-4	TRBJ1-3	CASSLLGTGLGSGNTIYF	TGTGCCAGCAGTTTACTAGGGACAGGGTTAGGCTCTGGAAACACCATATATTTT
-	-	TRBV6-5	TRBJ2-2	CASSPPSRELFF	TGTGCCAGCAGCCCCCCCAGCCGGGAGCTGTTTTTT
-	-	TRBV27	TRBJ1-2	CASSLRVWPGPGYGYTF	TGTGCCAGCAGTTTAAGAGTGTGGCCGGGACCAGGCTATGGCTACACCTTC
-	few	TRBV20-1	TRBJ2-7	CSASEDLSYEQYF	TGCAGTGCTAGTGAGGACTTATCCTACGAGCAGTACTTC
-	few	TRBV20-1	TRBJ2-1	CSASGLDVHENEQFF	TGCAGTGCTAGTGGGCTAGACGTACATGAGAATGAGCAGTTCTTC
TRBD1	-	TRBV12-3/TRBV12-4	TRBJ1-1	CASSPRQGGTEAFF	TGTGCCAGCAGCCCTCGACAGGGAGGCACTGAAGCTTTCTTT
TRBD2	-	TRBV10-3	TRBJ2-1	CAISAEREWFNEQFF	TGTGCCATCAGTGCTGAGCGGGAGTGGTTCAATGAGCAGTTCTTC
TRBD2	few	TRBV9	TRBJ2-1	CASSPPPAGRLNEQFF	TGTGCCAGCAGCCCTCCACCAGCGGGAAGGTTGAATGAGCAGTTCTTC
TRBD1	few	TRBV5-1	TRBJ2-3	CASNYGQGTDTQYF	TGCGCCAGCAATTATGGACAGGGCACAGATACGCAGTATTTT
-	-	TRBV15	TRBJ2-7	CATSRPRVLLYEQYF	TGTGCCACCAGCAGACCCAGGGTATTGCTCTACGAGCAGTACTTC
-	few	TRBV6-5	TRBJ2-2	CASSYSRTNTGELFF	TGTGCCAGCAGTTACTCAAGAACAAACACCGGGGAGCTGTTTTTT
TRBD2	few	TRBV5-8	TRBJ2-5	CASSFRRGQETQYF	TGTGCCAGCAGCTTCCGGCGGGGGCAAGAGACCCAGTACTTC
TRBD1	once	TRBV10-3	TRBJ2-7	CAISPHRDSHYEQYF	TGTGCCATCAGCCCCCACCGGGACAGCCACTACGAGCAGTACTTC
TRBD2	-	TRBV20-1	TRBJ2-7	CSARLAGDYEQYF	TGCAGTGCAAGACTAGCGGGAGACTACGAGCAGTACTTC
TRBD1	-	TRBV15	TRBJ2-1	CATSRDWQGDNEQFF	TGTGCCACCAGCAGAGATTGGCAGGGGGACAATGAGCAGTTCTTC
TRBD1	few	TRBV20-1	TRBJ1-3	CSAKPGGNSGNTIYF	TGCAGTGCTAAACCAGGGGGGAACTCTGGAAACACCATATATTTT
-	-	TRBV9	TRBJ2-2	CASSVEGGDTGELFF	TGTGCCAGCAGCGTAGAAGGCGGGGACACCGGGGAGCTGTTTTTT
-	-	TRBV7-6	TRBJ2-7	CASSLAPREWYEQYF	TGTGCCAGCAGCTTAGCGCCCCGGGAGTGGTACGAGCAGTACTTC
TRBD2	-	TRBV5-6	TRBJ2-5	CASSTSGGETQYF	TGTGCCAGCAGCACTAGCGGAGGAGAGACCCAGTACTTC
TRBD1	few	TRBV12-3/TRBV12-4	TRBJ1-1	CASSPTPGQGAPEAFF	TGTGCCAGCAGTCCCACGCCCGGACAGGGGGCCCCTGAAGCTTTCTTT
-	few	TRBV27	TRBJ2-3	CASSPGGTISTDTQYF	TGTGCCAGCAGTCCCGGAGGGACAATTAGCACAGATACGCAGTATTTT
TRBD1	-	TRBV28	TRBJ2-7	CASRSRDRAYYEQYF	TGTGCCAGCAGGAGCCGGGACAGGGCTTATTACGAGCAGTACTTC
-	-	TRBV18	TRBJ2-7	CASSPGVASSSYEQYF	TGTGCCAGCTCACCAGGAGTTGCTAGCAGTTCCTACGAGCAGTACTTC
TRBD2	-	TRBV28	TRBJ2-3	CASKGGTKPDTQYF	TGTGCCAGCAAGGGTGGGACTAAACCAGATACGCAGTATTTT
TRBD1	-	TRBV29-1	TRBJ2-7	CSATTGTGFSYEQYF	TGCAGCGCCACCACCGGGACAGGCTTCAGCTACGAGCAGTACTTC
-	-	TRBV19	TRBJ2-5	CASSTSGAQETQYF	TGTGCCAGTAGTACATCGGGAGCGCAAGAGACCCAGTACTTC
TRBD2	-	TRBV29-1	TRBJ2-3	CSVDGGSADTQYF	TGCAGCGTTGACGGCGGGAGCGCAGATACGCAGTATTTT
-	-	TRBV7-9	TRBJ2-3	CASSLGAGTSTDTQYF	TGTGCCAGCAGCTTAGGGGCAGGAACTAGCACAGATACGCAGTATTTT
-	many	TRBV20-1	TRBJ1-1	CSARPAPNTEAFF	TGCAGTGCTAGACCCGCGCCCAACACTGAAGCTTTCTTT